The source of this TCR beta chain is a study of T cell repertoires in cytomegalovirus infection. Study in general: TCR beta signatures that were public indicated CMV infection and matching HLA type.

TCRdb reanalysed the reads using MiXCR and keeps one entry per CDR3 protein. Here the sample spans about 830,000 distinct CDR3 sequences, about 31% being singletons. Findings of the study overall: CMV-specific HLA-C-restricted TCR beta clonotypes dominated the ex vivo response.

Per germline, CDR1 ENHRY and CDR2 SYGVKD. This CDR3 comprises 14 residues. Trimming removed 9 bases at V and 5 bases at J, with 18 bases between. Worth noting for this clonotype: Its antigen is still unknown.

The receptor comes from a human donor in good health (CMV status not recorded). Some clones in this sample may be carry-over from other donors' samples. Material: cultured CD8+ T cells from PBMCs, obtained from culture after CMV antigen stimulation. The chain is built from TRBV10-3 and TRBJ2-3; D is undetermined. CDR3 region: CAITDFQWGDTQYF. The DNA for the CDR3 is TGTGCCATAACTGACTTCCAGTGGGGAGATACGCAGTATTTT.